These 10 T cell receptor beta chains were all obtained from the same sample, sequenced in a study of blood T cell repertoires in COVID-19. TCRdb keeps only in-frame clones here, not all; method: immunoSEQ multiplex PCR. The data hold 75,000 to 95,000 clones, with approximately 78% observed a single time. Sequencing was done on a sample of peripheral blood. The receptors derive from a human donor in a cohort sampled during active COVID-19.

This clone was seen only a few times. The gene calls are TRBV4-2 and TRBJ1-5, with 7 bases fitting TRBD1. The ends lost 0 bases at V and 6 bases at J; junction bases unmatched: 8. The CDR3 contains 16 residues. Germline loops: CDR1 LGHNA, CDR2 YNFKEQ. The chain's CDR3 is CASSQDGDRRGQPQHF. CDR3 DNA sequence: TGTGCCAGCAGCCAAGATGGGGACAGACGGGGTCAGCCCCAGCATTTT.

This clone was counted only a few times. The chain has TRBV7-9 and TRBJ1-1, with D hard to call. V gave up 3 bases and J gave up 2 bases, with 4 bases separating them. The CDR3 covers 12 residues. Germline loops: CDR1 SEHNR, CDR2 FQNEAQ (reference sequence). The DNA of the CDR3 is TGTGCCAGCAGCTTCGTAAACACTGAAGCTTTCTTT. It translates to CASSFVNTEAFF.

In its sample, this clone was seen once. In DNA form, the CDR3 reads TGTGCCTGGAGTCGCGTATCCTACGAGCAGTACTTC. Translation: CAWSRVSYEQYF. The genes are TRBV30 and TRBJ2-7; D is uncertain. V was trimmed by 2 bases and J by 1 base, leaving 6 bases between them. From germline, CDR1 is GTSNPN and CDR2 SVGIG (reference sequence). CDR3 length equals 12 residues.

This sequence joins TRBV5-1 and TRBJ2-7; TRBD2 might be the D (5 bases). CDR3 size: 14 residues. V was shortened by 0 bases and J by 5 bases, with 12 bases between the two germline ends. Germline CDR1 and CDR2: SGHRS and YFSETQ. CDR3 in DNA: TGCGCCAGCAGCTTGGCCGGGGTTGCCGACGAGCAGTACTTC. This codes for CASSLAGVADEQYF.

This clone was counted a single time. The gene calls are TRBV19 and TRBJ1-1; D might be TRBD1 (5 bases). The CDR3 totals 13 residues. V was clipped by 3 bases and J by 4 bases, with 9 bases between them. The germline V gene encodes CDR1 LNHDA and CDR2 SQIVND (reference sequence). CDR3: CASSILTGTEAFF. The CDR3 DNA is TGTGCCAGTAGTATCCTTACAGGCACTGAAGCTTTCTTT.

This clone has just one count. CDR3 protein: CTSRIGGGGRQETQYF. CDR3 in DNA: TGCACCAGCAGAATCGGGGGCGGGGGGCGCCAAGAGACCCAGTACTTC. The J gene is TRBJ2-5, the V gene TRBV1; TRBD2 is taken as the D call from the table, unchecked against the DNA. TRBV1 corresponds to a pseudogene. The CDR3 consists of 16 residues.

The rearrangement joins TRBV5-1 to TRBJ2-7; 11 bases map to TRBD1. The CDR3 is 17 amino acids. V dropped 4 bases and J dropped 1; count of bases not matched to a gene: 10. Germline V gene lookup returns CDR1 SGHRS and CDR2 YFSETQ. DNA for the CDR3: TGCGCCAGCAGCATGGGACAGGGGGATATCGAATCCTACGAGCAGTACTTC. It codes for CASSMGQGDIESYEQYF.

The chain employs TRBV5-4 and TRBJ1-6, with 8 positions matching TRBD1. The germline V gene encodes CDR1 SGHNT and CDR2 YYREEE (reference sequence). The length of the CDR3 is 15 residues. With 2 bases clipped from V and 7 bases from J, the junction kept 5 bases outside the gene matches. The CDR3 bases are TGTGCCAGCAGCTTACACAGGGGGATGAATTCACCCCTCCACTTT. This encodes CASSLHRGMNSPLHF.

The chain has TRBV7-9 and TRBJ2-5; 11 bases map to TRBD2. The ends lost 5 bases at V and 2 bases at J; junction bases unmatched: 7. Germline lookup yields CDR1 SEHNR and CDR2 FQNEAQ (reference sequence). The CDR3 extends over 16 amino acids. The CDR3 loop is CASSPGSGGGQETQYF. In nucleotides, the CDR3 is TGTGCCAGCAGCCCCGGTAGCGGGGGGGGACAAGAGACCCAGTACTTC.

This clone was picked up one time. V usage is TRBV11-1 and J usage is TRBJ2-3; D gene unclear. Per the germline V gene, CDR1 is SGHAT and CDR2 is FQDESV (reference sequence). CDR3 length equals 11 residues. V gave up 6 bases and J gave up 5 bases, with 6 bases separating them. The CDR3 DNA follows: TGTGCCAGCAGATCGGGAGATACGCAGTATTTT. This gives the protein CASRSGDTQYF. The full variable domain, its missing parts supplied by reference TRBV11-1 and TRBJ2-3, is EAEVAQSPRYKITEKSQAVAFWCDPISGHATLYWYRQILGQGPELLVQFQDESVVDDSQLPKDRFSAERLKGVDSTLKIQPAELGDSAMYLCASRSGDTQYFGPGTRLTVL.